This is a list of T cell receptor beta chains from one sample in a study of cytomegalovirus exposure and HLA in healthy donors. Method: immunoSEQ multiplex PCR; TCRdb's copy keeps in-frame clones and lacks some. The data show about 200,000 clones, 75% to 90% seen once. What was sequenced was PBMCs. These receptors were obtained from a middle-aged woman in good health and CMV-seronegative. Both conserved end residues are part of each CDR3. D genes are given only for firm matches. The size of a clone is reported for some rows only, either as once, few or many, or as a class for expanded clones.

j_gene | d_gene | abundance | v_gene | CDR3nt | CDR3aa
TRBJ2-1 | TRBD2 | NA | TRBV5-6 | TGTGCCAGCAGCTTCCGCGGGAGTGACTACAATGAGCAGTTCTTC | CASSFRGSDYNEQFF
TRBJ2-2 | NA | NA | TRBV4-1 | TGCGCCAGCAGCCAGGATCCAGGAAGAAACACCGGGGAGCTGTTTTTT | CASSQDPGRNTGELFF
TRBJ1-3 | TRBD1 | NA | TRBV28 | TGTGCCAGCAGTTTAGGACAGGCGGCCAATTCTGGAAACACCATATATTTT | CASSLGQAANSGNTIYF
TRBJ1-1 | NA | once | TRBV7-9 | TGTGCCAGCAGCTTAGCGGCAGTTATGAACACTGAAGCTTTCTTT | CASSLAAVMNTEAFF
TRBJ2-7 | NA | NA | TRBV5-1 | TGCGCCAGCAGCTTGGCGTTTGGGGGCTGGCCCTCCTACGAGCAGTACTTC | CASSLAFGGWPSYEQYF
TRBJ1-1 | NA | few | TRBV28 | TGTGCCAGCAGTTCGACAGCACAGACTGAAGCTTTCTTT | CASSSTAQTEAFF
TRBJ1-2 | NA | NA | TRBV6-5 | TGTGCCAGCAGTTACTCGAGCAGGTCCTCCAGTGGCTACACCTTC | CASSYSSRSSSGYTF
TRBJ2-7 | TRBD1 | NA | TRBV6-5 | TGTGCCAGCAGAGACACCGGGACAGCATCCTACGAGCAGTACTTC | CASRDTGTASYEQYF
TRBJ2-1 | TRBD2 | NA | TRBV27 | TGTGCCAGCAGTCTCCTAATTAGCGGGAGGGGCAATGAGCAGTTCTTC | CASSLLISGRGNEQFF
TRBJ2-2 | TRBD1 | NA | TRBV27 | TGTGCCAGCACCCGGGACAGGGCGAACACCGGGGAGCTGTTTTTT | CASTRDRANTGELFF
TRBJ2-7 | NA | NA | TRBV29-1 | TGCAGCGTTGTTCGGGGTGGCGAGCAGTACTTC | CSVVRGGEQYF
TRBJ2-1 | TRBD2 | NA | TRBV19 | TGTGCCAGTAGTATGAAGGGTGCCGGGACTAGCGGGAGCGGTTGGAATGAGCAGTTCTTC | CASSMKGAGTSGSGWNEQFF
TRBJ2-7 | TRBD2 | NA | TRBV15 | TGTGCCACCAGCAGAGATTTTGCGGCTAGCGGGGCCTACGAGCAGTACTTC | CATSRDFAASGAYEQYF
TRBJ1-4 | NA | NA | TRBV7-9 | TGTGCCACCCTATGGGGGGACGATGAAAAACTGTTTTTT | CATLWGDDEKLFF
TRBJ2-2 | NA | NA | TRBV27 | TGTGCCAGCAGTTCTAGTGCCGCCGGGGAGCTGTTTTTT | CASSSSAAGELFF
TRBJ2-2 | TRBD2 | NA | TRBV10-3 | TGTGCCATCAGTGGCGGGGGGGCTTTCTCCGGGGAGCTGTTTTTT | CAISGGGAFSGELFF
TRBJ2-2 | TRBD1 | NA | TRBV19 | TGTGCCAGTACCCCCCAGGGGGCGGCGAACACCGGGGAGCTGTTTTTT | CASTPQGAANTGELFF
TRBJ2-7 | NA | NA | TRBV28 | TGTGCCAGCAGTTTAGCGGGGGCAGTCTACGAGCAGTACTTC | CASSLAGAVYEQYF
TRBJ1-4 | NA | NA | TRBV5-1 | TGCGCCAGCAGCGGGGGCCTCCGTAGGGGTGAAAAACTGTTTTTT | CASSGGLRRGEKLFF
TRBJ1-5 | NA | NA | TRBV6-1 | TGTGCCAGCAGGACCGGATCCGGGGGGGGGCCCCAGCATTTT | CASRTGSGGGPQHF
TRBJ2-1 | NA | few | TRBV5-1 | TGCGCCAGCAGCTGGAGCCCGCTCCTCGTGCGAGGATACAATGAGCAGTTCTTC | CASSWSPLLVRGYNEQFF